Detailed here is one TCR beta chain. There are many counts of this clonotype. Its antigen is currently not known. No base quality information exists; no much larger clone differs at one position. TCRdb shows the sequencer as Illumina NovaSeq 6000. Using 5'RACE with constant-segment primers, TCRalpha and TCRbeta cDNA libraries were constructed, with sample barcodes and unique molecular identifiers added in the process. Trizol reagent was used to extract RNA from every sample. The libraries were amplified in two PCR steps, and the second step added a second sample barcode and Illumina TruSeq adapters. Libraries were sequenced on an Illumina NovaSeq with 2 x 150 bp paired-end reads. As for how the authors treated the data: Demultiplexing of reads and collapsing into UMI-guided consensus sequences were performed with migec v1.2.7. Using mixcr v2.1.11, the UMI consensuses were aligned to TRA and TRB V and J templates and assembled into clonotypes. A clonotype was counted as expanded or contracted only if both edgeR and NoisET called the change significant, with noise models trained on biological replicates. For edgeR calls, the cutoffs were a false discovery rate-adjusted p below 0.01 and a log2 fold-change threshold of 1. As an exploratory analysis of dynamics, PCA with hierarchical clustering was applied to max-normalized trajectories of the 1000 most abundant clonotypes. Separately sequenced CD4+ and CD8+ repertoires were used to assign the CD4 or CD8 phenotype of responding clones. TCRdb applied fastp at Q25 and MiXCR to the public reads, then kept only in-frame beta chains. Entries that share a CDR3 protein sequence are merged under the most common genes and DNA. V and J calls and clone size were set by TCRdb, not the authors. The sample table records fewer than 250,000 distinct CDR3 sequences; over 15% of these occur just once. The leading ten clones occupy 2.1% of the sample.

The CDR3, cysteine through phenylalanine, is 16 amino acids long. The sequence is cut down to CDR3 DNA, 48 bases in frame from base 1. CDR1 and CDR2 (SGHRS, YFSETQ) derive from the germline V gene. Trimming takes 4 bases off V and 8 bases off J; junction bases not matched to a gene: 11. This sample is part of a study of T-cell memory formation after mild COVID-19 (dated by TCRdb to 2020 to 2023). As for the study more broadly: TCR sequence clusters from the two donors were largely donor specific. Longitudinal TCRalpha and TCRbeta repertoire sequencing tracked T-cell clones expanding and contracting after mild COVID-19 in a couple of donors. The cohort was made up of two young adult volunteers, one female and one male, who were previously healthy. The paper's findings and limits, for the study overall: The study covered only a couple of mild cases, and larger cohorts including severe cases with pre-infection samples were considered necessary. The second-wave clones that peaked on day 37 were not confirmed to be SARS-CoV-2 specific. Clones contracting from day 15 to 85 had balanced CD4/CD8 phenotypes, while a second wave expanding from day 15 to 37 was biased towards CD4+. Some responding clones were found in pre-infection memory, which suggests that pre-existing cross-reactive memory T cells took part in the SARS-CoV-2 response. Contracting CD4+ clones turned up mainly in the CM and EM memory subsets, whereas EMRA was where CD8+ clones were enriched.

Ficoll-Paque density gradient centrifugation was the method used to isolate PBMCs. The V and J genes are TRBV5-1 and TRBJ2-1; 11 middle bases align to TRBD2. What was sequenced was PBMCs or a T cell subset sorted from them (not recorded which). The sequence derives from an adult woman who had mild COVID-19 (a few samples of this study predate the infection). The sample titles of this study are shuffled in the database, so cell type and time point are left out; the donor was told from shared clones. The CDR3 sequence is CASSPLTSGNLDEQFF. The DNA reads TGCGCCAGCAGCCCTCTGACTAGCGGGAATTTGGATGAGCAGTTCTTC.